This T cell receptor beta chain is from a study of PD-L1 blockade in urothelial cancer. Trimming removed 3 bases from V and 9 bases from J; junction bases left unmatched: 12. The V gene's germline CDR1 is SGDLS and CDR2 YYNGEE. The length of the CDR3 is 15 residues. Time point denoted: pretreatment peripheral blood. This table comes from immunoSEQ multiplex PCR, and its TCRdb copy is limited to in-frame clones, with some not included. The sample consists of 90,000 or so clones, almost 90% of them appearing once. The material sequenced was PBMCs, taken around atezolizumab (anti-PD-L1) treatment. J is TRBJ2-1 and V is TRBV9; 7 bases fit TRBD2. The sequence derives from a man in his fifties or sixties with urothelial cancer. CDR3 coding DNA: TGTGCCAGCAGCGGGCGGGAGTTACCGACGGGTGAGCAGTTCTTC. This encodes CASSGRELPTGEQFF.